These T cell receptor beta chains were read from a single sample in a study of somatic mutations in T cells in chronic GVHD. Data came from immunoSEQ multiplex PCR; TCRdb stores just in-frame clones and leaves some out. The table includes about 13,000 clones, roughly 78% detected once. Sequenced input: Vbeta20-negative CD4+ T cells from blood. The receptors stem from a male patient in his fifties with chronic graft-versus-host disease. The graft donor may have contributed some T cells. The CDR3 runs from the conserved cysteine through the conserved F or W. The D gene is left open where the match is weak. Clone sizes are given selectively: once, few, many, or a class where the clone is expanded.

d_gene: NA
v_gene: TRBV19
abundance: NA
j_gene: TRBJ1-1
CDR3nt: TGTGCCAGCGATTCCGGGACACCGAACACTGAAGCTTTCTTT
CDR3aa: CASDSGTPNTEAFF

d_gene: NA
v_gene: TRBV19
abundance: NA
j_gene: TRBJ2-3
CDR3nt: TGTGCCAGTAGAGAGGGCGGTACTAGCACAGATACGCAGTATTTT
CDR3aa: CASREGGTSTDTQYF

d_gene: NA
v_gene: TRBV7-3
abundance: few
j_gene: TRBJ2-2
CDR3nt: TGTGCCAGCAGCGCAAATGCCAGGGAAAACACCGGGGAGCTGTTTTTT
CDR3aa: CASSANARENTGELFF

d_gene: TRBD2
v_gene: TRBV14
abundance: NA
j_gene: TRBJ2-1
CDR3nt: TGTGCCAGCAGCCTACTCCAGGGACTAGGGGCCAATGAGCAGTTCTTC
CDR3aa: CASSLLQGLGANEQFF

d_gene: NA
v_gene: TRBV25-1
abundance: medium-sized
j_gene: TRBJ1-5
CDR3nt: TGTGCCAGCAGTGAATCCCCAGGGGACAGCAATCAGCCCCAGCATTTT
CDR3aa: CASSESPGDSNQPQHF

d_gene: TRBD2
v_gene: TRBV7-2
abundance: NA
j_gene: TRBJ2-5
CDR3nt: TGTGCCAGCAGCTTAAATGGCGGGAGAGGCGGAGAGACCCAGTACTTC
CDR3aa: CASSLNGGRGGETQYF

d_gene: NA
v_gene: TRBV4-3
abundance: few
j_gene: TRBJ2-7
CDR3nt: TGCGCCAGCAGCCAAGGGTACCGACTCGTGTACGAGCAGTACTTC
CDR3aa: CASSQGYRLVYEQYF

d_gene: NA
v_gene: TRBV5-6
abundance: few
j_gene: TRBJ2-4
CDR3nt: TGTGCCAGCAGCTTTGCCAGTATCCGAAACATTCAGTACTTC
CDR3aa: CASSFASIRNIQYF

d_gene: TRBD1
v_gene: TRBV2
abundance: NA
j_gene: TRBJ1-5
CDR3nt: TGTGCCAGCATTAGGGACAGGGACTATCAGCCCCAGCATTTT
CDR3aa: CASIRDRDYQPQHF

d_gene: TRBD2
v_gene: TRBV6-1
abundance: NA
j_gene: TRBJ2-6
CDR3nt: TGTGCCAGCAGGTCCCGGGGGGTAGGGGCCAACGTCCTGACTTTC
CDR3aa: CASRSRGVGANVLTF

d_gene: TRBD1
v_gene: TRBV29-1
abundance: NA
j_gene: TRBJ2-3
CDR3nt: TGCAGCGTTGATCAGTATGGACAGGGATTGTCTACGCAGTATTTT
CDR3aa: CSVDQYGQGLSTQYF

d_gene: TRBD1
v_gene: TRBV4-2
abundance: NA
j_gene: TRBJ1-5
CDR3nt: TGTGCCAGCAGCCAATTCGTTACAGGGGTGAGCAATCAGCCCCAGCATTTT
CDR3aa: CASSQFVTGVSNQPQHF

d_gene: TRBD2
v_gene: TRBV9
abundance: NA
j_gene: TRBJ2-3
CDR3nt: TGTGCCAGCAGAGAGGGGGCGGGGGGGCTCACAGATACGCAGTATTTT
CDR3aa: CASREGAGGLTDTQYF

d_gene: TRBD1
v_gene: TRBV2
abundance: NA
j_gene: TRBJ2-1
CDR3nt: TGTGCCAGCAGTCGACAGGGGGCTAGCAATGAGCAGTTCTTC
CDR3aa: CASSRQGASNEQFF

d_gene: NA
v_gene: TRBV25-1
abundance: NA
j_gene: TRBJ1-3
CDR3nt: TGTGCCAGCAGTGAAGGGGGGGTGAACACCATATATTTT
CDR3aa: CASSEGGVNTIYF

d_gene: TRBD1
v_gene: TRBV13
abundance: NA
j_gene: TRBJ1-2
CDR3nt: TGTGCCAGCAGCTCGGGGTCTTGGACAGGGAACTATGGCTACACCTTC
CDR3aa: CASSSGSWTGNYGYTF

d_gene: NA
v_gene: TRBV5-8
abundance: once
j_gene: TRBJ1-6
CDR3nt: TGTGCCAGCAGCTTGGCAGGGCAGGGTTATAATTCACCCCTCCACTTT
CDR3aa: CASSLAGQGYNSPLHF

d_gene: NA
v_gene: TRBV15
abundance: NA
j_gene: TRBJ1-5
CDR3nt: TGTGCCACCAGCACTGGCGGGACTAGCAATCAGCCCCAGCATTTT
CDR3aa: CATSTGGTSNQPQHF

d_gene: NA
v_gene: TRBV28
abundance: few
j_gene: TRBJ2-7
CDR3nt: TGTGCCAGCAGCCTCCGACAGTACGAGCAGTACTTC
CDR3aa: CASSLRQYEQYF

d_gene: NA
v_gene: TRBV9
abundance: NA
j_gene: TRBJ2-7
CDR3nt: TGTGCCAGCAGCGTAGATGGCGGGTACGAGCAGTACTTC
CDR3aa: CASSVDGGYEQYF

d_gene: NA
v_gene: TRBV28
abundance: NA
j_gene: TRBJ1-2
CDR3nt: TGTGCCGGCTCCCTCGGGGTTAACTATGGCTACACCTTC
CDR3aa: CAGSLGVNYGYTF

d_gene: TRBD2
v_gene: TRBV15
abundance: NA
j_gene: TRBJ2-2
CDR3nt: TGTGCCACCAGCAGAGATGCAGGACTAGCGGGAGGCACCGGGGAGCTGTTTTTT
CDR3aa: CATSRDAGLAGGTGELFF

d_gene: NA
v_gene: TRBV10-1
abundance: NA
j_gene: TRBJ1-3
CDR3nt: TGCGCCAGCAGTGAGTCGACTCCGGGTGGGAACACCATATATTTT
CDR3aa: CASSESTPGGNTIYF

d_gene: NA
v_gene: TRBV28
abundance: NA
j_gene: TRBJ2-5
CDR3nt: TGTGCCAGCAGTCCTATGGGCCCCGGCCGGGGGCAAGAGACCCAGTACTTC
CDR3aa: CASSPMGPGRGQETQYF

d_gene: NA
v_gene: TRBV21-1
abundance: NA
j_gene: TRBJ2-7
CDR3nt: TGTGCCAGCAGCCTGCTCCGTTACAGAGACAGGCGCTCCTACGAGCAGTACTTC
CDR3aa: CASSLLRYRDRRSYEQYF

d_gene: NA
v_gene: TRBV13
abundance: NA
j_gene: TRBJ1-5
CDR3nt: TGTGCCAGCAGCTTAAAACGGAGATATAGCAATCAGCCCCAGCATTTT
CDR3aa: CASSLKRRYSNQPQHF

d_gene: NA
v_gene: TRBV6-1
abundance: NA
j_gene: TRBJ2-1
CDR3nt: TGTGCCAGCAGTGAGTTGCAAGCCCTCGGGTTCTTC
CDR3aa: CASSELQALGFF

d_gene: TRBD2
v_gene: TRBV18
abundance: once
j_gene: TRBJ2-1
CDR3nt: TGTGCCAGCTCGCCTCCGGGACTAGGGGTCGGACATGAGCAGTTCTTC
CDR3aa: CASSPPGLGVGHEQFF

d_gene: TRBD1
v_gene: TRBV5-4
abundance: NA
j_gene: TRBJ1-5
CDR3nt: TGTGCCAGCAGCTTATACGAGACAGGGAAAAATCAGCCCCAGCATTTT
CDR3aa: CASSLYETGKNQPQHF

d_gene: TRBD1
v_gene: TRBV16
abundance: NA
j_gene: TRBJ2-1
CDR3nt: TGTGCCAGCAGCCAATCTGGGACAGGGTATTACAATGAGCAGTTCTTC
CDR3aa: CASSQSGTGYYNEQFF

d_gene: NA
v_gene: TRBV4-1
abundance: medium-sized
j_gene: TRBJ1-6
CDR3nt: TGCGCCAGCGGGACACCCTTGGACAGTTCACCCCTCCACTTT
CDR3aa: CASGTPLDSSPLHF

d_gene: NA
v_gene: TRBV7-2
abundance: NA
j_gene: TRBJ2-2
CDR3nt: TGTGCCAGCAGCCCCCAACGGGGTTCCGGGGAGCTGTTTTTT
CDR3aa: CASSPQRGSGELFF

d_gene: TRBD1
v_gene: TRBV7-2
abundance: NA
j_gene: TRBJ2-5
CDR3nt: TGTGCCAGCAGCTTATTTGGGACAGGGGTGTTCGGGACCCAGTACTTC
CDR3aa: CASSLFGTGVFGTQYF

d_gene: NA
v_gene: TRBV10-3
abundance: NA
j_gene: TRBJ1-2
CDR3nt: TGTGCCATCAGTGAGACCGACCCGGGGGGATTTGGCTACACCTTC
CDR3aa: CAISETDPGGFGYTF

d_gene: TRBD1
v_gene: TRBV5-4
abundance: NA
j_gene: TRBJ2-1
CDR3nt: TGTGCCAGCAGACAGGGGTTGTCCTACAATGAGCAGTTCTTC
CDR3aa: CASRQGLSYNEQFF

d_gene: NA
v_gene: TRBV7-8
abundance: NA
j_gene: TRBJ1-1
CDR3nt: TGTGCCAGCAGCTTAGTGGCCTCGGGGACTGAAGCTTTCTTT
CDR3aa: CASSLVASGTEAFF

d_gene: NA
v_gene: TRBV6-6
abundance: NA
j_gene: TRBJ2-7
CDR3nt: TGTGCCAGCAGCGTTTCCGGGGGAACCGGCGAGCAGTACTTC
CDR3aa: CASSVSGGTGEQYF

d_gene: TRBD2
v_gene: TRBV2
abundance: NA
j_gene: TRBJ2-7
CDR3nt: TGTGCCAGCAGCGGGGACTACCCTTACGAGCAGTACTTC
CDR3aa: CASSGDYPYEQYF

d_gene: TRBD2
v_gene: TRBV7-9
abundance: NA
j_gene: TRBJ2-7
CDR3nt: TGTGCCAGCAGCCATGGGAGGGTAGCCTACGAGCAGTACTTC
CDR3aa: CASSHGRVAYEQYF

d_gene: NA
v_gene: TRBV19
abundance: NA
j_gene: TRBJ2-2
CDR3nt: TGTGCCAGTAGTAGCGGCCCGCGGACCGGGGAGCTGTTTTTT
CDR3aa: CASSSGPRTGELFF

d_gene: TRBD1
v_gene: TRBV10-3
abundance: NA
j_gene: TRBJ1-1
CDR3nt: TGTGCCATCAGGATACAGGGGGGCCTCAGCACTGAAGCTTTCTTT
CDR3aa: CAIRIQGGLSTEAFF

d_gene: NA
v_gene: TRBV5-4
abundance: NA
j_gene: TRBJ1-4
CDR3nt: TGTGCCAGCAGCTTGTCTGCCGGGGCTAATGAAAAACTGTTTTTT
CDR3aa: CASSLSAGANEKLFF

d_gene: NA
v_gene: TRBV6-5
abundance: NA
j_gene: TRBJ1-2
CDR3nt: TGTGCCAGCAGTCGCGACGGACAGATCTATGGCTACACCTTC
CDR3aa: CASSRDGQIYGYTF

d_gene: TRBD1
v_gene: TRBV4-1
abundance: NA
j_gene: TRBJ1-2
CDR3nt: TGTGCCAGCAGCCAAGATGGGACAGGAGCTAACTATGGCTACACCTTC
CDR3aa: CASSQDGTGANYGYTF

d_gene: NA
v_gene: TRBV7-2
abundance: NA
j_gene: TRBJ2-3
CDR3nt: TGTGCCAGCAGCGATGACTGGCCCCCAACGCAGTATTTT
CDR3aa: CASSDDWPPTQYF

d_gene: NA
v_gene: TRBV15
abundance: NA
j_gene: TRBJ2-7
CDR3nt: TGTGCCACCAGCAGAGATCTGACTAACTACGAGCAGTACTTC
CDR3aa: CATSRDLTNYEQYF

d_gene: TRBD1
v_gene: TRBV5-4
abundance: once
j_gene: TRBJ1-1
CDR3nt: TGTGCCAGCAGCACGGACAGGAGCAGCGCTGAAGCTTTCTTT
CDR3aa: CASSTDRSSAEAFF

d_gene: NA
v_gene: TRBV6-6
abundance: few
j_gene: TRBJ1-5
CDR3nt: TGTGCCAGCAGTTACGAGGATCAGCCCCAGCATTTT
CDR3aa: CASSYEDQPQHF

d_gene: TRBD2
v_gene: TRBV7-2
abundance: NA
j_gene: TRBJ2-7
CDR3nt: TGTGCCAGCAGCTTAGAGGGTGCTAGCGGGAGTTACGAGCAGTACTTC
CDR3aa: CASSLEGASGSYEQYF

d_gene: TRBD1
v_gene: TRBV7-9
abundance: NA
j_gene: TRBJ2-2
CDR3nt: TGTGCCAGCAGCAAAGGACAGGGGGACACCGGGGAGCTGTTTTTT
CDR3aa: CASSKGQGDTGELFF

d_gene: TRBD1
v_gene: TRBV4-3
abundance: NA
j_gene: TRBJ1-1
CDR3nt: TGCGCCAGCAGCCAAGAAGGAACAGGGGGGTACGGCACTGAAGCTTTCTTT
CDR3aa: CASSQEGTGGYGTEAFF

d_gene: TRBD1
v_gene: TRBV29-1
abundance: once
j_gene: TRBJ2-7
CDR3nt: TGCAGCGTTGAAGCGACAGGGGCCTACGAGCAGTACTTC
CDR3aa: CSVEATGAYEQYF

d_gene: NA
v_gene: TRBV4-1
abundance: NA
j_gene: TRBJ2-5
CDR3nt: TGCGCCAGCAGCCAAGCAGGAGGGATTGGAGAGACCCAGTACTTC
CDR3aa: CASSQAGGIGETQYF

d_gene: NA
v_gene: TRBV15
abundance: NA
j_gene: TRBJ2-7
CDR3nt: TGTGCCACCAGCGGGTCCCGGGACTTTGCCTACGAGCAGTACTTC
CDR3aa: CATSGSRDFAYEQYF

d_gene: NA
v_gene: TRBV6-6
abundance: few
j_gene: TRBJ1-6
CDR3nt: TGTGCCAGCAGTTACACCAGCGAGGGTTCACCCCTCCACTTT
CDR3aa: CASSYTSEGSPLHF

d_gene: NA
v_gene: TRBV4-1
abundance: medium-sized
j_gene: TRBJ2-7
CDR3nt: TGCGCCAGCAGCGGGGGGGCCCCCTCCTACGAGCAGTACTTC
CDR3aa: CASSGGAPSYEQYF

d_gene: TRBD2
v_gene: TRBV29-1
abundance: NA
j_gene: TRBJ2-7
CDR3nt: TGCAGCGTTTCCTGGACTAGCGGGAGGTCTGAGCAGTACTTC
CDR3aa: CSVSWTSGRSEQYF

d_gene: TRBD1
v_gene: TRBV18
abundance: NA
j_gene: TRBJ1-2
CDR3nt: TGTGCCAGCTCACCTGATGGGACAGGGGCAGCTTTGTCCTTC
CDR3aa: CASSPDGTGAALSF